The 8 T cell receptor beta chains below come from one sample, sequenced in a study of neoadjuvant anti-PD-1 for oral cavity cancer (dated by TCRdb to about 2021). Libraries were constructed by the immunoSEQ multiplex PCR assay. TCRdb mirrors the immuneACCESS table, restricted to in-frame sequences. Some clones are absent from its copies; in checked studies, under half trace to an unresolved V gene, and the reason for the others is unknown. Within this sample are some 9,500 clones, with around 68% of them counted one time only. The top ten clones comprise 4% to 4.5% of the sample. Sample time point, as interpreted from the label and publication: after neoadjuvant nivolumab, at surgical resection. Specimen: PBMCs, collected after nivolumab (anti-PD-1) treatment. These receptors all stem from a person between 40 and 79 years old with oral cavity squamous cell carcinoma.

V usage is TRBV7-8 and J usage is TRBJ2-7; 9 bases fit TRBD1. J lost 2 bases, V lost 5 bases, and 4 bases had no gene match. CDR1 SGHVS and CDR2 FQNEAQ come from the germline V gene. The CDR3 has 14 amino acids. In nucleotides, the CDR3 is TGTGCCAGCAGCCGACAGGGGGTCACCTACGAGCAGTACTTC. Protein product: CASSRQGVTYEQYF.

The CDR3 sequence: CASTRGTGELFF. CDR3 in DNA: TGTGCCAGCACCCGGGGGACCGGGGAGCTGTTTTTT. The chain is built from TRBV28 and TRBJ2-2, with D possibly matching TRBD2 (6 bases). Germline assignment: CDR1 MDHEN and CDR2 SYDVKM. With 7 bases removed from V and 5 bases from J, the gap between germline ends came to 8 bases. The CDR3 totals 12 residues.

The chain links TRBV10-2 to TRBJ1-3; maybe TRBD1 (5 bases). This CDR3 has 16 amino acids. The V gene lost 6 bases and the J gene lost 0 bases, with 15 bases spanning the gap. Germline V gene data show CDR1 as WSHSY and CDR2 as SAAADI. CDR3 amino acids: CASRVGAGGSGNTIYF. For the CDR3, the DNA is TGCGCCAGCAGAGTCGGGGCTGGCGGCTCTGGAAACACCATATATTTT.

V usage is TRBV7-9 and J usage is TRBJ2-3, with 7 positions matching TRBD2. The CDR3 length is 17 residues. The germline V gene has CDR1 SEHNR and CDR2 FQNEAQ (reference sequence). V shed 2 bases and J 4 bases; nucleotides not matched to a gene: 12. The CDR3 spells CASSLSGGRAHSDTQYF. The CDR3 nucleotides are TGTGCCAGCAGCTTATCGGGAGGTAGGGCCCACTCAGATACGCAGTATTTT.

Note on this clone: An end of the junction differs from the germline gene, which may be a read error. The rearrangement links TRBV5-8 to TRBJ1-2; D call uncertain. Germline V gene lookup returns CDR1 SGHTS and CDR2 YDEGEE. This CDR3 contains 13 residues. The DNA of the CDR3 is TGTGCCAGCAGCTCGACGTATAACTCTGGCTACACCTTC. Encoded protein: CASSSTYNSGYTF. Combining the CDR3 with reference TRBV5-8 and TRBJ1-2 gives the whole variable domain EAGVTQSPTHLIKTRGQQATLRCSPISGHTSVYWYQQALGLGLQFLLWYDEGEERNRGNFPPRFSGRQFPNYSSELNVNALELEDSALYLCASSSTYNSGYTFGSGTRLTVV.

This clone was seen once. This sequence joins TRBV20-1 and TRBJ2-5, with D unresolved. Germline V gene lookup returns CDR1 DFQATT and CDR2 SNEGSKA (reference sequence). Trimming left V 3 bases short and J 5 bases short, with 7 bases between. The CDR3 contains 11 residues. The CDR3 region is CSARTGETQYF. CDR3 in DNA: TGCAGTGCTAGGACCGGGGAGACCCAGTACTTC.

By proportion, this clone is large. V and J are TRBV5-1 and TRBJ2-1; 11 bases fit TRBD2. The germline V gene has CDR1 SGHRS and CDR2 YFSETQ. CDR3 length equals 17 residues. V lost 3 bases to trimming and J lost 3 bases; unmatched junction nucleotides: 8. This CDR3 is CASSSRPGLADYNEQFF. The CDR3 DNA reads TGCGCCAGCAGCTCACGCCCGGGACTAGCGGACTACAATGAGCAGTTCTTC.

This clone has a handful of counts. The genes are TRBV6-1 and TRBJ2-2; D remains ambiguous. V was trimmed by 3 bases and J by 4 bases, leaving 15 bases between them. Germline-derived CDR1 and CDR2 are MNHNS and SASEGT. The CDR3 loop spans 16 amino acids. CDR3 nucleotides: TGTGCCAGCAGTGAGGTCCCGCTCCCCAGCACCGGGGAGCTGTTTTTT. As protein: CASSEVPLPSTGELFF.